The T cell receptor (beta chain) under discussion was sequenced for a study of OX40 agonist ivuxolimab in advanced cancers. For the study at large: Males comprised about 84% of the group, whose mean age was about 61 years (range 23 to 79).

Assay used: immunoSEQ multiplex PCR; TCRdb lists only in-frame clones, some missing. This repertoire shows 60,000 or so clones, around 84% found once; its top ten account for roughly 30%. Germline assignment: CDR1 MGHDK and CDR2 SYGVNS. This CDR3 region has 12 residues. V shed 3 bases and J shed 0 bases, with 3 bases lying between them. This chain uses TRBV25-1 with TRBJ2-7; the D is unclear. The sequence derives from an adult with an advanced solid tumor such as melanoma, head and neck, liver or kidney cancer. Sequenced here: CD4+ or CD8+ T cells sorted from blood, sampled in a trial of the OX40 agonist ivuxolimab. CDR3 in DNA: TGTGCCAGCAGTGACCTCTCCTACGAGCAGTACTTC. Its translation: CASSDLSYEQYF.